The present TCR beta chain was sequenced within a study of cytomegalovirus exposure and HLA in healthy donors. Study-wide findings and caveats: Within a later analysis, the majority of CMV-associated TCR beta chains appeared HLA-restricted.

Concerning this clone: Its antigen is still unknown.

The length of the CDR3 is 12 residues. V was clipped by 1 base and J by 11 bases; unmatched bases: 2. The germline CDR1 and CDR2 sequences are MGHRA and YSYEKL. All donors participated as healthy donors of bone marrow. In the PCR, 60 Vbeta and 13 Jbeta primers were used. Assay: immunoSEQ multiplex PCR; the TCRdb copy retains only in-frame clones and omits some. The sample holds roughly 34,000 clones, 75% to 85% seen once. The chain joins TRBV4-1 to TRBJ2-1; 7 nucleotides match TRBD2. Sequenced sample: PBMCs. This receptor was taken from a male donor in good health and CMV-seronegative. In nucleotides, the CDR3 is TGCGCCAGCAGCCAAGCGGGGGGTCAGCAGTTCTTC. Its translation: CASSQAGGQQFF.